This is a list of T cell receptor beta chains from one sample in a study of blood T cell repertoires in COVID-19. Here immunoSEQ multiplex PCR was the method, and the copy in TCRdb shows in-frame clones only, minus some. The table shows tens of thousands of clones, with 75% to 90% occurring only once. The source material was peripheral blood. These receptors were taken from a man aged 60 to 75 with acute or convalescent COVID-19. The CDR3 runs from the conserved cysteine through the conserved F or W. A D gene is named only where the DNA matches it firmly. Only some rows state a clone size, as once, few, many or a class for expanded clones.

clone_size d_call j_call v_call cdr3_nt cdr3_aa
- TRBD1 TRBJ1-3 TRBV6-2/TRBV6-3 TGTGCCAGCAGTTACACCCGACAGGGCGCTTGGTCTGGAAACACCATATATTTT CASSYTRQGAWSGNTIYF
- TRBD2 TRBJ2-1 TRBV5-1 TGCGCCAGCAGCTTGGACGAAGCGGGGAGCTCCTACAATGAGCAGTTCTTC CASSLDEAGSSYNEQFF
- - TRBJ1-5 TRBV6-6 TGTGCCAGCAGTTCTGGGGGCGCAGGCAATCAGCCCCAGCATTTT CASSSGGAGNQPQHF
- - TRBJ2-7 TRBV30 TGTGCCTGGGGAACAGGGTTGCGCGAGCAGTACTTC CAWGTGLREQYF
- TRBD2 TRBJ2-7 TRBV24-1 TGTGCCACCCTTAATCAAAATATTGCGGGAGATCCCGAGCAGTACTTC CATLNQNIAGDPEQYF
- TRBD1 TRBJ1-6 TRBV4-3 TGCGCCAGCAGCCAAGTTAATGGACAGGGGGCTGGGACCTATAATTCACCCCTCCACTTT CASSQVNGQGAGTYNSPLHF
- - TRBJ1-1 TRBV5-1 TGCGCCAGCAGCTTGACGGTCCGGGAGGGCACTGAAGCTTTCTTT CASSLTVREGTEAFF
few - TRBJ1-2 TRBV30 TGTGCCTGGAGATTCCCGGGACACACCAATGGCTACACCTTC CAWRFPGHTNGYTF
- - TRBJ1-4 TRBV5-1 TGCGCCAGCAGCTCTTCGACAGCATTGGCGGAACTGTTTTTT CASSSSTALAELFF
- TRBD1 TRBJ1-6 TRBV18 TGTGCCAGCTCACCAGAGGGGGCGGATTCACCCCTCCACTTT CASSPEGADSPLHF
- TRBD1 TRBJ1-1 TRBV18 TGTGCCAGCTCACCACCTTGGCAGGGGGCTCAAGCTTTCTTT CASSPPWQGAQAFF
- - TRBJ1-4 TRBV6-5 TGTGCCAGCAGTTACTCTCAGGGTACAGGGGAAAAACTGTTTTTT CASSYSQGTGEKLFF
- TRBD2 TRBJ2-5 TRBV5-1 TGCGCCAGCACGACGGGACTAGCGCCCCAAGAGACCCAGTACTTC CASTTGLAPQETQYF
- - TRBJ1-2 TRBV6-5 TGTGCCAGCAAACCAGGGGACTATGGCTACACCTTC CASKPGDYGYTF
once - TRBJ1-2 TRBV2 TGTGCCAGCAGTGAAAATATAGGGGTCTATGGCTACACCTTC CASSENIGVYGYTF
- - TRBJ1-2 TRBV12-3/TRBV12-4 TGTGCCAGCAGTTTAGGTCAGGCAGGGGGCTACACCTTC CASSLGQAGGYTF
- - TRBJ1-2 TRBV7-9 TGTGCCAGCAGCCAAAGGGACGGGGGGCATGGCTACACCTTC CASSQRDGGHGYTF
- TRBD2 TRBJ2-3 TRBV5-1 TGCGCCAGCAGCCACGGATGGACTAGCGGGAGTACAGATACGCAGTATTTT CASSHGWTSGSTDTQYF
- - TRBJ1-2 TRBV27 TGTGCCAGCAGTTTATACACAGGCGGTTATGGCTACACCTTC CASSLYTGGYGYTF
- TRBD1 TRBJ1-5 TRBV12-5 TGTGCTAGTGGTTTGGGACAGGGGGCGTATCAGCCCCAGCATTTT CASGLGQGAYQPQHF
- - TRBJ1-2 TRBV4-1 TGCGCCAGCAGCCAAGATCGAACGGACAGATACTATGGCTACACCTTC CASSQDRTDRYYGYTF
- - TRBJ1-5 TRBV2 TGTGCCAGCAGCGCCGGGACTTCTAGCAATCAGCCCCAGCATTTT CASSAGTSSNQPQHF
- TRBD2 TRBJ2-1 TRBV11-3 TGTGCCAGCAGCTTACTAGCGGGAGGGCATGAGCAGTTCTTC CASSLLAGGHEQFF
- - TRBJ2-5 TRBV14 TGTGCCAGCAGCCCGCGTGGGTCTTTCGCGGCGGAGACCCAGTACTTC CASSPRGSFAAETQYF
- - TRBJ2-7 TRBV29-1 TGCAGCGTGACGAAAGACACGTTAATCAACGAGCAGTACTTC CSVTKDTLINEQYF
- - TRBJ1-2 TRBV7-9 TGTGGGACTACTTTGGGAATTAACTATGGCTACACCTTC CGTTLGINYGYTF
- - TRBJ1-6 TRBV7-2 TGTGCCAGCAGCTTACTTTCGGGATGGAGAAGTAATTCACCCCTCCACTTT CASSLLSGWRSNSPLHF
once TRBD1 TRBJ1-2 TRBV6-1 TGTGCCAGCAGTGAAACGCCTATGGACAGGAACTATGGCTACACCTTC CASSETPMDRNYGYTF
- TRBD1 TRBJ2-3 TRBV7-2 TGTGCCAGCAGCCGAGATCGACAGGGCTCGCAGTATTTT CASSRDRQGSQYF
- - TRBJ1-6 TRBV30 TGTGCCGGAATCCTTGGACAGCCAAATTCACCCCTCCACTTT CAGILGQPNSPLHF
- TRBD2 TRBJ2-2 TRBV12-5 TGTGCTAGTAGCGGGAGTTTCACCGGGGAGCTGTTTTTT CASSGSFTGELFF
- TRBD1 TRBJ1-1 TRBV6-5 TGTGCCAGCAGAGTACAGGGGGGAAACACTGAAGCTTTCTTT CASRVQGGNTEAFF
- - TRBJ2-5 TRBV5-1 TGCGCCAGCAGCCCCTCCGGTGAGACCCAGTACTTC CASSPSGETQYF
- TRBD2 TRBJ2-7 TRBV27 TGTGCCAGCAGTCTGAATCCGGGACTAGGCTACGAGCAGTACTTC CASSLNPGLGYEQYF
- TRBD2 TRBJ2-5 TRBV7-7 TGTGCCAGCAGCTTAGCCCCCAGCGGGGGGTCGCAAGAGACCCAGTACTTC CASSLAPSGGSQETQYF
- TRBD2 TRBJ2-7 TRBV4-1 TGCGCCAGCAGCCAAGATCGGACTAGCGGGTTCTACGAGCAGTACTTC CASSQDRTSGFYEQYF
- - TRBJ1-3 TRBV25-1 TGTGCCAGCAGTGAAAGGGGCAGGGGAAACACCATATATTTT CASSERGRGNTIYF
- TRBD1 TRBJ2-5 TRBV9 TGTGCCAGCAGCGTAGCTACGGGGGGACAGGGAATGACGGAGACCCAGTACTTC CASSVATGGQGMTETQYF
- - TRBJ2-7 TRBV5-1 TGCGCCAGTCGGGACAACTCCTACGAGCAGTACTTC CASRDNSYEQYF
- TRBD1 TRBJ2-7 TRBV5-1 TGCGCCAGCAGCAAGGACAGGATTTCCTACGAGCAGTACTTC CASSKDRISYEQYF
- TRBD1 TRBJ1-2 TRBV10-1 TGCGCCAGCAGTGGACAGGGTGGCAAGGATGGCTACACCTTC CASSGQGGKDGYTF
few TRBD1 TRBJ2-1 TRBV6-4 TGTGCCAGCAGCAGGGACAGGGCCTCCGATGAGCAGTTCTTC CASSRDRASDEQFF
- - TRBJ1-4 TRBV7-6 TGTGCCAGCAGCTTAGGGGCCACTAATGAAAAACTGTTTTTT CASSLGATNEKLFF
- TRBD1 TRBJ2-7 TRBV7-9 TGTGCCAGCAGCAAGGGGGCAGGTAATTCCTACGAGCAGTACTTC CASSKGAGNSYEQYF